These 28 T cell receptor beta chains were all obtained from the same sample, sequenced in a study of spatial heterogeneity in lung cancer. The study's findings and limits: Counts of expanded alpha and beta TCRs within tumors tracked the tumor nonsynonymous mutation count.

A single record per CDR3 protein comes from TCRdb applying MiXCR to the 5' RACE reads. The sample consists of roughly 17,000 distinct CDR3 sequences, about 9.6% of them appearing once. Time point noted: sample taken at primary tumor resection. Their specific antigens are unknown. The sequencing here drew on lung tumor tissue, taken at surgery. Receptors were obtained from a female donor with early-stage non-small cell lung cancer.

This clonotype has a count of ten or more. This beta chain came through as a stray read in a library set up for alpha chains, and its size says little. This chain uses TRBV25-1 with TRBJ1-3; D call uncertain. The V gene lost 0 bases and the J gene lost 8 bases, with 5 bases spanning the gap. Germline CDR1 is MGHDK and CDR2 is SYGVNS. The CDR3 is 12 residues long. Here the CDR3 reads CASSEYGDTIYF. The CDR3 bases are TGTGCCAGCAGTGAATATGGGGACACCATATATTTT.

This clonotype was observed many times. This beta chain is off target for a library built for alpha chains, so its abundance means little. CDR3 region: CASSAPPGLAHGRAYNEQFF. The DNA for the CDR3 is TGTGCCAGCAGTGCACCCCCGGGACTAGCGCACGGACGCGCCTACAATGAGCAGTTCTTC. The chain has TRBV12-3 or TRBV12-4 and TRBJ2-1; 10 bases are shared with TRBD2. There are 20 residues in the CDR3. The junction had 18 bases not matched to a gene; V was cut back by 5 bases and J by 2 bases.

This clonotype has just a few counts. This beta chain represents an off-target read in a library built for alpha chains; its size is of limited meaning. The chain recombines TRBV12-3 or TRBV12-4 with TRBJ2-2; D might be TRBD1 (5 bases). Trimming removed 3 bases at V and 1 base at J, with 9 bases between. The length of the CDR3 is 15 residues. The CDR3 loop is CASSFRRENTGELFF. The CDR3 DNA sequence: TGTGCCAGCAGTTTCCGCAGGGAGAACACCGGGGAGCTGTTTTTT.

Of note for this clonotype: Since the library was made to target alpha chains, this beta chain is a stray read and its abundance is not meaningful. V and J are TRBV7-2 and TRBJ1-2, with 8 bases aligning to TRBD1. Germline CDR1 reads SGHTA; CDR2 reads FQGNSA. The CDR3 sequence is 16 residues long. J gave up 3 bases and V 6 bases, and 12 bases lay outside the gene matches. The DNA of the CDR3 is TGTGCCAGCAGTGGACAGGGCCCAGGGGGTGACTATGGCTACACCTTC. Translation: CASSGQGPGGDYGYTF.

This clonotype is labeled medium-sized. This beta chain appears as a stray read in a library generated for alpha chains; its size is not informative. The V gene is TRBV3-1, the J gene TRBJ1-6; unclear D gene. This CDR3 has 15 residues. CDR1 is LGHDT and CDR2 is YNNKEL in the germline V gene (reference sequence). Trimming removed 2 bases at V and 6 bases at J, with 11 bases between. CDR3 sequence reads: CASSQKASSNSPLHF. Written as DNA, the CDR3 is TGTGCCAGCAGCCAAAAAGCCAGTTCTAATTCACCCCTCCACTTT.

This clonotype was picked up a small number of times. Because this beta chain is a stray read in a library intended to capture alpha chains, its abundance should not be given much weight. J is TRBJ2-7 and V is TRBV6-2 or TRBV6-3, with 10 bases fitting TRBD1. The junction had 9 bases not matched to a gene; V was cut back by 2 bases and J by 5 bases. This CDR3 has 16 residues. CDR1 and CDR2 (germline): MNHEY, SVGEGT. The CDR3 loop is CASSYPGTGDYHEQYF. In DNA, the CDR3 is TGTGCCAGCAGTTACCCAGGGACAGGGGATTACCACGAGCAGTACTTC.

On this clonotype itself: This beta chain lies outside the target of a library built for alpha chains; its clone size means little. This chain joins TRBV5-4 and TRBJ2-5, with 7 bases fitting TRBD1. Germline V gene sequence: CDR1 SGHNT, CDR2 YYREEE (reference sequence). Trimming removed 3 bases from V and 3 bases from J; junction bases left unmatched: 11. This CDR3 is built from 16 residues. The CDR3 DNA reads as TGTGCCAGCAGCTCCGCCGGGACAGTACAAAAAGAGACCCAGTACTTC. It encodes CASSSAGTVQKETQYF.

Comment on this clonotype: This beta chain is an unintended read in a library built for alpha chains; its size means little. This chain joins TRBV28 and TRBJ2-7; the match to TRBD2 covers 8 bases. Per germline, CDR1 MDHEN and CDR2 SYDVKM. V lost 4 bases and J lost 0; bases outside the gene matches: 8. The CDR3 has 16 residues. CDR3 sequence: CASSSSAGAFSYEQYF. The CDR3 DNA reads as TGTGCCAGCAGTTCCTCAGCGGGGGCCTTCTCCTACGAGCAGTACTTC.

For this clonotype: This beta chain represents an off-target read in a library built for alpha chains; its size is of limited meaning. The CDR3, as DNA: TGCATCCCCCAGGCGGGGGGTAGGGGACAGGGCACAGATACGCAGTATTTT. Translation: CIPQAGGRGQGTDTQYF. The V call is TRBV20-1, the J call TRBJ2-3; perhaps D is TRBD1 or TRBD2 (8 bases each). The CDR3 sequence is 17 residues long. Germline CDR1 is DFQATT and CDR2 is SNEGSKA (reference sequence).

This clonotype was picked up many times. Found in a library prepared for alpha chains, this beta chain is an off-target read, and its abundance has little meaning. The V call is TRBV27, the J call TRBJ2-3; TRBD2 is a possible D gene (5 bases). Trimming left V 6 bases short and J 2 bases short, with 18 bases between. Germline V gene sequence: CDR1 MNHEY, CDR2 SMNVEV (reference sequence). The CDR3 sequence is 16 residues long. DNA of the CDR3: TGTGCCAGCAGAATACCCTCAGACGACTACACAGATACGCAGTATTTT. This translates into CASRIPSDDYTDTQYF.

This clonotype was found many times. Being off target in a library aimed at alpha chains, this beta chain has a size of little meaning. The chain has TRBV12-3 or TRBV12-4 and TRBJ1-4; no firm D call. CDR3 length: 13 residues. Trimming took 3 bases from V and 8 from J, leaving 10 bases between them. The CDR3 DNA is TGTGCCAGCAGTTTCCGGCAGGTCGAAAAACTGTTTTTT. This encodes CASSFRQVEKLFF.

This clonotype has a count of ten or more. Within a library made for alpha chains, this beta chain is off target, and its count is uninformative. The J gene is TRBJ2-6, the V gene TRBV10-2, with TRBD1 identical over 8 bases. After removal of 4 bases from V and 2 bases from J, the junction contained 22 bases not matched to a gene. The CDR3 contains 22 residues. The germline CDR1 and CDR2 sequences are WSHSY and SAAADI. CDR3 coding DNA: TGCGCCAGCAGTGGGGGGAGGTCTGGACAGGGAGGATACTCGGCTGGGGCCAACGTCCTGACTTTC. It translates to CASSGGRSGQGGYSAGANVLTF.

This clonotype was found a few times. The library was built for alpha chains, so this beta chain is an off-target read and its size means little. This chain links TRBV14 with TRBJ1-1, with D tentatively TRBD1 (6 bases). Germline V gene sequence: CDR1 SGHDN, CDR2 FVKESK. The CDR3 has 15 residues. The V and J ends lost 1 base and 0 bases respectively, with 9 bases between them. Here the CDR3 DNA reads TGTGCCAGCAGCCAAGTCAGGGGCATGAACACTGAAGCTTTCTTT. Translation gives CASSQVRGMNTEAFF.

On this clonotype: This beta chain is an off-target read within a library intended for alpha chains, so its frequency means little. The rearrangement uses TRBV2 and TRBJ1-5, with D possibly TRBD1 on 5 matching bases. Germline lookup yields CDR1 SNHLY and CDR2 FYNNEI. The CDR3 runs 14 residues. The V gene lost 7 bases and the J gene lost 1 base, with 11 bases spanning the gap. The CDR3 bases are TGTGCCAGCAATTTGGGACGGAGCAATCAGCCCCAGCATTTT. It encodes CASNLGRSNQPQHF.

This clonotype occurred many times. Because the library targeted alpha chains, this beta chain is an off-target read whose size means little. The chain joins TRBV5-1 to TRBJ2-4; D perhaps matches TRBD2 (7 bases). The germline CDR1 and CDR2 sequences are SGHRS and YFSETQ. This CDR3 contains 16 residues. V lost 0 bases and J 8 bases, leaving 18 bases between the germline ends. CDR3 amino acids: CASSLVGGAPGDIQYF. DNA of the CDR3: TGCGCCAGCAGCTTGGTTGGGGGGGCGCCTGGGGACATTCAGTACTTC.

This clonotype was seen more than once but under ten times. This beta chain is a stray sequence in a library constructed for alpha chains; its clone size is not meaningful. The chain couples TRBV7-9 to TRBJ2-7, with TRBD2 matching 10 bases. The CDR3 loop spans 15 amino acids. CDR1 and CDR2 from the germline V gene are SEHNR and FQNEAQ (reference sequence). V gave up 3 bases and J gave up 0 bases; unmatched junction bases: 2. In DNA form, the CDR3 reads TGTGCCAGCAGCTTGCGGACTAGCGGCTCCTACGAGCAGTACTTC. Translating it yields CASSLRTSGSYEQYF.

This clonotype was recorded at least ten times. This beta chain is an unintended read in a library built for alpha chains; its size means little. The chain joins TRBV20-1 to TRBJ1-2, with D uncertain. The length of the CDR3 is 11 residues. Germline V gene sequence: CDR1 DFQATT, CDR2 SNEGSKA (reference sequence). The germline V and J ends were trimmed by 3 bases and 3 bases, with 5 bases remaining between them. In nucleotides, the CDR3 is TGCAGTGCTAGCGGGGACTATGGCTACACCTTC. Amino acid sequence: CSASGDYGYTF.

This clonotype is categorized as medium-sized. This beta chain slipped into a library made for alpha chains as a stray read, so its size is not meaningful. The chain recombines TRBV12-3 or TRBV12-4 with TRBJ1-1, with D uncertain. V was trimmed by 4 bases and J by 3 bases, leaving 12 bases between them. The CDR3 length is 14 residues. CDR3 protein: CASSWEGQDTEAFF. As DNA, the CDR3 is TGTGCCAGCAGTTGGGAGGGTCAGGACACTGAAGCTTTCTTT.

This clonotype was recorded at least ten times. Since the library was made to target alpha chains, this beta chain is a stray read and its abundance is not meaningful. J is TRBJ1-6 and V is TRBV3-1; D gene ambiguous. CDR3 length: 14 amino acids. V lost 4 bases and J lost 10, with 14 bases in between. Germline loops: CDR1 LGHDT, CDR2 YNNKEL (reference sequence). The CDR3 sequence is CASSLQTTGSPLHF. The DNA for the CDR3 is TGTGCCAGCAGCCTACAAACGACCGGATCACCCCTCCACTTT. The variable domain in full, completed from reference TRBV3-1 and TRBJ1-6, reads DTAVSQTPKYLVTQMGNDKSIKCEQNLGHDTMYWYKQDSKKFLKIMFSYNNKELIINETVPNRFSPKSPDKAHLNLHINSLELGDSAVYFCASSLQTTGSPLHFGNGTRLTVT.

By frequency in the sample, this clonotype is medium-sized. In a library made to pick up alpha chains, this beta chain is a stray read with a size that means little. The rearrangement links TRBV6-2 or TRBV6-3 to TRBJ2-5; a weak D match, TRBD2 (6 bases). Germline V gene sequence: CDR1 MNHEY, CDR2 SVGEGT. The CDR3 runs 13 residues. V was pared by 9 bases and J by 0 bases, with 11 bases between. The CDR3 region is CASLRGNQETQYF. CDR3 nucleotides: TGTGCCAGTTTGCGGGGAAACCAAGAGACCCAGTACTTC.

Regarding this clonotype: Within a library made for alpha chains, this beta chain is off target, and its count is uninformative. V usage is TRBV7-7 and J usage is TRBJ2-3; 9 nucleotides agree with TRBD2. V was clipped by 5 bases and J by 0 bases; unmatched bases: 15. There are 19 residues in the CDR3. Germline lookup yields CDR1 SSHAT and CDR2 FNYEAQ (reference sequence). CDR3 amino acids: CASSRRQSGGRYSTDTQYF. CDR3 sequence (DNA): TGTGCCAGCAGCCGCCGCCAGAGCGGGGGGCGTTATAGCACAGATACGCAGTATTTT. Full variable domain (outside the CDR3, taken from reference TRBV7-7 and TRBJ2-3): GAGVSQSPRYKVTKRGQDVTLRCDPISSHATLYWYQQALGQGPEFLTYFNYEAQPDKSGLPSDRFSAERPEGSISTLTIQRTEQRDSAMYRCASSRRQSGGRYSTDTQYFGPGTRLTVL.

A note on this clonotype: This beta chain is a stray sequence in a library constructed for alpha chains; its clone size is not meaningful. The chain has TRBV27 and TRBJ1-2; the D is unclear. Trimming stripped 7 bases from V and 4 bases from J, with 13 bases between. In germline, CDR1 is MNHEY, CDR2 SMNVEV (reference sequence). The CDR3 runs to 13 residues. CDR3 in amino acids: CASTPAPRYGYTF. In DNA form, the CDR3 reads TGTGCCAGCACCCCGGCCCCCCGCTATGGCTACACCTTC.

This clonotype has a count of ten or more. This beta chain came through as a stray read in a library set up for alpha chains, and its size says little. V gene TRBV10-3 combines with J gene TRBJ2-7; D not resolved. The CDR3 sequence is 11 residues long. V was shortened by 5 bases and J by 7 bases, with 9 bases between the two germline ends. Per germline, CDR1 ENHRY and CDR2 SYGVKD. CDR3 region: CAISRFGEQYF. The CDR3 nucleotides are TGTGCCATCAGTCGCTTTGGGGAGCAGTACTTC.

This clonotype was recorded at least ten times. This beta chain is an off-target read within a library intended for alpha chains, so its frequency means little. The genes are TRBV10-3 and TRBJ2-7; 7 bases map to TRBD1. Germline-derived CDR1 and CDR2 are ENHRY and SYGVKD. The CDR3 sequence is 13 residues long. V was clipped by 7 bases and J by 1 base; unmatched bases: 4. For the CDR3, the DNA is TGTGCCATCACCGGGGACAGTTCCTACGAGCAGTACTTC. This encodes CAITGDSSYEQYF.

This clonotype was detected only a few times. Since it is a stray read in a library aimed at alpha chains, this beta chain has a size that is not meaningful. The chain joins TRBV12-3 or TRBV12-4 to TRBJ1-1, with a weak D call TRBD1 (5 bases). Deletions cut 6 bases from V and 7 bases from J, with 18 bases between. The CDR3 length is 14 residues. DNA for the CDR3: TGTGCCAGCAGCCCGGACGGGGCAGGGAGTGAAGCTTTCTTT. Protein product: CASSPDGAGSEAFF.

At least ten counts were recorded for this clonotype. Within a library made for alpha chains, this beta chain is off target, and its count is uninformative. V gene TRBV14 combines with J gene TRBJ2-3; 8 bases are a match to TRBD2. The germline gives CDR1 SGHDN, CDR2 FVKESK. The CDR3 loop spans 16 amino acids. The ends lost 1 base at V and 2 bases at J; junction bases unmatched: 5. The CDR3 nucleotides are TGTGCCAGCAGCCAAGGTAGCGGGGCCCTCACAGATACGCAGTATTTT. Protein product: CASSQGSGALTDTQYF.

This clonotype was picked up many times. Because the library targeted alpha chains, this beta chain is an off-target read whose size means little. The chain recombines TRBV5-1 with TRBJ1-1; no firm D call. CDR1 and CDR2 from the germline V gene are SGHRS and YFSETQ. The CDR3 runs to 12 residues. The V gene lost 4 bases and the J gene lost 1 base, with 5 bases spanning the gap. CDR3 nucleotide sequence: TGCGCCAGCAGCCGGGGGAACACTGAAGCTTTCTTT. Its protein is CASSRGNTEAFF.

Remarks on this clonotype: The library was designed around alpha chains, so this beta chain is a stray read whose abundance carries little weight. The CDR3 sequence: CASRPGTDTYEQYF. In DNA, the CDR3 is TGTGCCAGCAGACCCGGGACAGACACCTACGAGCAGTACTTC. The rearrangement uses TRBV6-5 and TRBJ2-7, with TRBD1 matching 7 bases. The CDR3 contains 14 residues. The germline V gene encodes CDR1 MNHEY and CDR2 SVGAGI. J lost 2 bases, V lost 6 bases, and 7 bases had no gene match.